These T cell receptor beta chains were read from a single sample in a study of patients and donors after allogeneic stem cell transplantation. TCRdb reanalysed the RT-PCR reads using MiXCR and keeps one entry per CDR3 protein. Of roughly 940,000 distinct CDR3 sequences in the sample, over 15% are singletons; the top ten hold around 6%. Sequenced sample: blood, either unsorted or a sorted T cell fraction (not recorded which). Source of these receptors: a human donor who was either an allogeneic HSCT recipient or a stem cell or donor lymphocyte infusion donor (not recorded which). It is not recorded whose cells these are; they may come from a transplant donor. Each CDR3 is given with its conserved first and last residue. Fields, in order: CDR3 DNA, CDR3 protein, V gene, D gene, clone size, J gene. D genes are given only for firm matches. Size is stated for part of the rows, as once, few or many counts, or as a class when the clone is expanded.

cdr3_nt: TGTGCCAGCAGCTCGGGACAGGGAGTGACGGTTGACACCATATATTTT; cdr3_aa: CASSSGQGVTVDTIYF; v_call: TRBV7-9; d_call: TRBD1; clone_size: -; j_call: TRBJ1-3
cdr3_nt: TGTGCCATCACCTACCACGGGGCGGACGAAGGCGAGCAGTACTTC; cdr3_aa: CAITYHGADEGEQYF; v_call: TRBV10-3; d_call: -; clone_size: few; j_call: TRBJ2-7
cdr3_nt: TGTGCCATCAGTGAGACGGGGGCGTTAGGGCAGCCCCAGCATTTT; cdr3_aa: CAISETGALGQPQHF; v_call: TRBV10-3; d_call: -; clone_size: few; j_call: TRBJ1-5
cdr3_nt: TGTGCCACCAGTGAACAGGGGACGAGGAACAATGAGCAGTTCTTC; cdr3_aa: CATSEQGTRNNEQFF; v_call: TRBV24-1; d_call: TRBD1; clone_size: -; j_call: TRBJ2-1
cdr3_nt: TGTGCCAGCAGTACGACTAGCGGGGGTTACAATGAGCAGTTCTTC; cdr3_aa: CASSTTSGGYNEQFF; v_call: TRBV12-3/TRBV12-4; d_call: TRBD2; clone_size: many; j_call: TRBJ2-1
cdr3_nt: TGTGCCAGCACTGAACAGGGGAGGAGGAATTCACCCCTCCACTTT; cdr3_aa: CASTEQGRRNSPLHF; v_call: TRBV6-1; d_call: TRBD1; clone_size: -; j_call: TRBJ1-6
cdr3_nt: TGCGCCAGCAGCCGGGTTGTTAGCGTCAACACCGGGGAGCTGTTTTTT; cdr3_aa: CASSRVVSVNTGELFF; v_call: TRBV4-1; d_call: -; clone_size: -; j_call: TRBJ2-2
cdr3_nt: TGTGCCAGCACCCTTAAACAGGGGGCGGCTGAGCAGTTCTTC; cdr3_aa: CASTLKQGAAEQFF; v_call: TRBV12-3/TRBV12-4; d_call: TRBD1; clone_size: -; j_call: TRBJ2-1
cdr3_nt: TGTGCCAGCAGAAGACGGAATCAAGAGACCCAGTACTTC; cdr3_aa: CASRRRNQETQYF; v_call: TRBV25-1; d_call: -; clone_size: few; j_call: TRBJ2-5
cdr3_nt: TGTGCCAGCAGACAACCGGGCCTAGATTACGAGCAGTACTTC; cdr3_aa: CASRQPGLDYEQYF; v_call: TRBV28; d_call: -; clone_size: -; j_call: TRBJ2-7
cdr3_nt: TGTGCCTGGAGGGCCTGGGGGCGCAACAATGAGCAGTTCTTC; cdr3_aa: CAWRAWGRNNEQFF; v_call: TRBV30; d_call: -; clone_size: -; j_call: TRBJ2-1
cdr3_nt: TGTGCCACCAGTGTTCCGGGACAGGGGGCCCATGAGCAGTTCTTC; cdr3_aa: CATSVPGQGAHEQFF; v_call: TRBV24-1; d_call: TRBD1; clone_size: -; j_call: TRBJ2-1
cdr3_nt: TGTGCCAGCAGCGTTGGGACAGGAGCTAACTATGGCTACACCTTC; cdr3_aa: CASSVGTGANYGYTF; v_call: TRBV9; d_call: TRBD1; clone_size: many; j_call: TRBJ1-2
cdr3_nt: TGCAGTGCTAGTGAAGAGGGGTTTAGCGGGAGGGCCTCGTACAATGAGCAGTTCTTC; cdr3_aa: CSASEEGFSGRASYNEQFF; v_call: TRBV20-1; d_call: TRBD2; clone_size: -; j_call: TRBJ2-1
cdr3_nt: TGTGCCAGCAGTTACGGGTCGACAGGGGGCCGAAATTCACCCCTCCACTTT; cdr3_aa: CASSYGSTGGRNSPLHF; v_call: TRBV6-2/TRBV6-3; d_call: TRBD1; clone_size: -; j_call: TRBJ1-6
cdr3_nt: TGTGCCAGCGAACTTAACTATGGCTACACCTTC; cdr3_aa: CASELNYGYTF; v_call: TRBV12-3/TRBV12-4; d_call: -; clone_size: -; j_call: TRBJ1-2
cdr3_nt: TGTGCCAGCCAGACAGGGGGAGGTTTAGGCTACACCTTC; cdr3_aa: CASQTGGGLGYTF; v_call: TRBV25-1; d_call: TRBD1; clone_size: few; j_call: TRBJ1-2
cdr3_nt: TGTGCCAGCAGCCCGAGCACAGGGGTGACTGGCTACACCTTC; cdr3_aa: CASSPSTGVTGYTF; v_call: TRBV3-1; d_call: TRBD1; clone_size: many; j_call: TRBJ1-2
cdr3_nt: TGTGCCAGCAGCTTAGTTAGTGAACTGCAGTACTTC; cdr3_aa: CASSLVSELQYF; v_call: TRBV11-2; d_call: -; clone_size: -; j_call: TRBJ2-7
cdr3_nt: TGTGCCAGCAGCCCCCCTTGGGACGGAGGGCCCGGCTACACCTTC; cdr3_aa: CASSPPWDGGPGYTF; v_call: TRBV5-6; d_call: -; clone_size: -; j_call: TRBJ1-2
cdr3_nt: TGCAGCGTTGTTGGGGTTAGGTGGGCCAGGGACACAGATACGCAGTATTTT; cdr3_aa: CSVVGVRWARDTDTQYF; v_call: TRBV29-1; d_call: -; clone_size: -; j_call: TRBJ2-3
cdr3_nt: TGCGCCAGCAGCCAAGATTTAGTAGCGGGAGGTCTAAGCTACGAGCAGTACTTC; cdr3_aa: CASSQDLVAGGLSYEQYF; v_call: TRBV4-1; d_call: TRBD2; clone_size: few; j_call: TRBJ2-7
cdr3_nt: TGCGCCAGCAGCTTGGATGGGTTACCGGGCAAAAACATTCAGTACTTC; cdr3_aa: CASSLDGLPGKNIQYF; v_call: TRBV5-1; d_call: -; clone_size: -; j_call: TRBJ2-4
cdr3_nt: TGTGCCAGCGGCGGACTAGCGAACGGGGAGCTGTTTTTT; cdr3_aa: CASGGLANGELFF; v_call: TRBV3-1; d_call: TRBD2; clone_size: few; j_call: TRBJ2-2
cdr3_nt: TGTGCCAGCAGCTATAGGGCAGTGAGAAGGGGCACTGAAGCTTTCTTT; cdr3_aa: CASSYRAVRRGTEAFF; v_call: TRBV7-2; d_call: -; clone_size: -; j_call: TRBJ1-1
cdr3_nt: TGCGCCAGCAGCCAAGATCTTGACCATGGGGGCCTAGCCAAAAACATTCAGTACTTC; cdr3_aa: CASSQDLDHGGLAKNIQYF; v_call: TRBV4-1; d_call: -; clone_size: few; j_call: TRBJ2-4
cdr3_nt: TGTGCCAGCAGTGAATGGCAGGGGGCGGAAAAACTGTTTTTT; cdr3_aa: CASSEWQGAEKLFF; v_call: TRBV2; d_call: TRBD1; clone_size: few; j_call: TRBJ1-4
cdr3_nt: TGCGCCAGCAGCGCTCCAGGGACGGCTAGCACAGATACGCAGTATTTT; cdr3_aa: CASSAPGTASTDTQYF; v_call: TRBV4-1; d_call: -; clone_size: -; j_call: TRBJ2-3
cdr3_nt: TGCAGCGCAAGGGCCTCCTACGAGCAGTACTTC; cdr3_aa: CSARASYEQYF; v_call: TRBV20-1; d_call: -; clone_size: -; j_call: TRBJ2-7
cdr3_nt: TGTGCCAGCAGTGGGACTCAGTATGGCTACACCTTC; cdr3_aa: CASSGTQYGYTF; v_call: TRBV12-3/TRBV12-4; d_call: -; clone_size: -; j_call: TRBJ1-2
cdr3_nt: TGCAGTGCTAGAGGGCCAGGGAGGTTGGGGGCCAACGTCCTGACTTTC; cdr3_aa: CSARGPGRLGANVLTF; v_call: TRBV20-1; d_call: -; clone_size: few; j_call: TRBJ2-6
cdr3_nt: TGTGCCAGCAGCTTGAAAGTTGGTAGCGGCTACACCTTC; cdr3_aa: CASSLKVGSGYTF; v_call: TRBV2; d_call: -; clone_size: -; j_call: TRBJ1-2
cdr3_nt: TGTGCCACCAGCAGAGATCGGAAGGAAAAACTGTTTTTT; cdr3_aa: CATSRDRKEKLFF; v_call: TRBV15; d_call: -; clone_size: -; j_call: TRBJ1-4